These 23 T cell receptor beta chains were sequenced from one sample in a study of tumor-infiltrating lymphocytes in primary liver carcinoma. Alongside blood RNA obtained from unsorted whole blood, germline DNA was also extracted. Total RNA amounting to 450 to 500 ng was the source from which TCR beta cDNA was made with a constant-region primer. Three rounds of nested multiplex PCR with slightly modified ARM-PCR produced TCR beta libraries. Amplification in the first two PCR rounds was performed using TRBV1-TRBV30 forward primers and a C-beta reverse primer for approximately 10 cycles each. TCRdb reanalysed the multiplex PCR reads using MiXCR and keeps one entry per CDR3 protein. Among about 180,000 distinct CDR3 sequences listed, about 60% were seen once. Sequencing was performed on peripheral blood. The source of these receptors is a man in his forties or fifties with primary liver carcinoma and hepatitis B virus infection.

This clonotype came up many times. The gene calls are TRBV6-5 and TRBJ2-2; the D is unclear. Between the trimmed V and J ends, which lost 0 bases and 5 bases, there was a span of 1 base. The CDR3 sequence is 12 residues long. Germline loops: CDR1 MNHEY, CDR2 SVGAGI. The CDR3: CASSYSTGELFF. The CDR3 coding sequence is TGTGCCAGCAGTTACTCTACCGGGGAGCTGTTTTTT.

The CDR3 DNA is TGTGCCAGCAGTTCGCCGACAGTAGACGCCCAAGAGACCCAGTACTTC. Protein: CASSSPTVDAQETQYF. The chain is built from TRBV6-5 and TRBJ2-5; TRBD1 might be the D (5 bases). The length of the CDR3 is 16 residues. Germline CDR1 reads MNHEY; CDR2 reads SVGAGI. V gave up 4 bases and J gave up 1 base, with 16 bases separating them.

This clonotype came up a few times. The chain combines TRBV12-3 or TRBV12-4 with TRBJ2-1, with a weak D call TRBD2 (6 bases). This CDR3 has 14 amino acids. The ends were cut back, 3 bases at V and 2 bases at J, with 8 bases in the middle. CDR3 sequence: CASSFSGTYNEQFF. Written as DNA, the CDR3 is TGTGCCAGCAGTTTTAGCGGAACCTACAATGAGCAGTTCTTC.

This chain joins TRBV6-6 and TRBJ2-7; tentative D call: TRBD1 (5 bases). V lost 5 bases and J lost 3, with 14 bases in between. The germline V gene encodes CDR1 MNHNY and CDR2 SVGAGI (reference sequence). The CDR3 has 14 residues. CDR3 residues: CASSRSGQNYEQYF. The CDR3 nucleotides read TGTGCCAGCAGTAGGTCAGGGCAAAACTACGAGCAGTACTTC.

Of note for this clonotype: The germline gene is not matched at one end of the junction; a read error may be the cause. The chain couples TRBV11-2 to TRBJ1-1; D gene unclear. This CDR3 region has 13 residues. The germline V gene has CDR1 SGHAT and CDR2 FQNNGV. CDR3 nucleotides: TGTGACAGCAGCCCGCCTGGAGGCACTGAAGCTTTCTTT. Its translation: CDSSPPGGTEAFF. Based on the CDR3 plus reference TRBV11-2 and TRBJ1-1, the full variable domain is EAGVAQSPRYKIIEKRQSVAFWCNPISGHATLYWYQQILGQGPKLLIQFQNNGVVDDSQLPKDRFSAERLKGVDSTLKIQPAKLEDSAVYLCDSSPPGGTEAFFGQGTRLTVV.

Notes on this clonotype: A much larger clone lies one base from this, so it may be a read error. The V and J genes are TRBV11-1 and TRBJ2-5; D uncertain. This CDR3 contains 15 residues. Germline V gives CDR1 SGHAT, CDR2 FQDESV (reference sequence). CDR3 residues: CVSSSSGSSQETQYF. CDR3 in DNA: TGTGTCAGCAGCTCCTCCGGGTCCTCTCAGGAGACCCAGTACTTC.

This chain connects TRBV30 to TRBJ1-5, with unresolved D. V was pared by 5 bases and J by 5 bases, with 10 bases between. The CDR3 loop spans 12 amino acids. Germline V gives CDR1 GTSNPN, CDR2 SVGIG (reference sequence). The CDR3 sequence: CAWSWVDQPQHF. CDR3 nucleotide sequence: TGTGCCTGGTCCTGGGTGGATCAGCCCCAGCATTTT.

The table lists this clonotype with many counts. J is TRBJ1-1 and V is TRBV7-9; no reliable D call. Germline V CDR1 and CDR2: SEHNR, FQNEAQ (reference sequence). This CDR3 comprises 11 residues. Trimming pared 5 bases from V and 2 bases from J, leaving 3 bases between. As DNA, the CDR3 is TGTGCCAGCAGCGGTAACACTGAAGCTTTCTTT. This codes for CASSGNTEAFF.

Regarding this clonotype: An end of the junction does not agree with germline; a read error may underlie this. The V and J genes are TRBV29-1 and TRBJ2-2; the D gene is possibly TRBD2 (6 bases). This CDR3 is 15 amino acids long. CDR1 is SQVTM and CDR2 is ANQGSEA in the germline V gene. CDR3 residues: CGVEVGGTNTGELFF. CDR3 coding DNA: TGCGGCGTTGAAGTGGGCGGGACGAACACCGGGGAGCTGTTTTTT.

Concerning this clonotype: This may be a read error, as it is one base from a much larger clone. V gene TRBV6-6 combines with J gene TRBJ2-5; no firm D call. The CDR3 is made up of 12 amino acids. Germline lookup yields CDR1 MNHNY and CDR2 SVGAGI (reference sequence). CDR3 in DNA: TGTGCCAGCAATTACGTGGGGGAGACCCAGTACTTC. Encoded protein: CASNYVGETQYF.

This sequence joins TRBV24-1 and TRBJ2-2; 8 bases agree with TRBD1. The CDR3 covers 15 residues. Losses at the gene ends were 3 bases for V and 2 bases for J; bases not matched to a gene: 1. Germline CDR1 and CDR2: KGHDR and SFDVKD. In nucleotides, the CDR3 is TGTGCCACCAGTGATGGACAGGGCAACACCGGGGAGCTGTTTTTT. Its translation is CATSDGQGNTGELFF.

The chain recombines TRBV7-9 with TRBJ2-2; 10 bases line up with TRBD1. Germline loops: CDR1 SEHNR, CDR2 FQNEAQ (reference sequence). The trim removed 11 bases at V and 5 bases at J, leaving 14 bases unmatched. The CDR3 is 16 residues long. This chain's CDR3 is CAYHRDRGLKTGELFF. CDR3 nucleotide sequence: TGTGCCTACCACCGGGACAGGGGTCTGAAGACCGGGGAGCTGTTTTTT.

The V call is TRBV4-1, the J call TRBJ1-3; no firm D call. Trimming cost V 5 bases and J 0 bases, with 14 bases left between them. This CDR3 contains 16 residues. The germline V gene has CDR1 MGHRA and CDR2 YSYEKL. CDR3 loop: CASSAQTGNSGNTIYF. DNA for the CDR3: TGCGCCAGCAGCGCCCAGACCGGGAACTCTGGAAACACCATATATTTT.

This clonotype is a singleton in its sample. Germline and junction disagree at one end, which may indicate a read error. The chain joins TRBV6-7 to TRBJ1-4; D unclear. TRBV6-7 is noted as an ORF with a role that remains uncertain. The CDR3 has 12 amino acids. The CDR3 nucleotides read TGTGCCAGTAGTTACTCGGCTGAAAAACTGTTTTTT. It specifies CASSYSAEKLFF.

As for this clonotype: The junction differs from germline at one of its ends, possibly a read error. The rearrangement links TRBV4-1 to TRBJ1-2; possibly TRBD1 for D (6 bases). This CDR3 has 16 residues. Per the germline V gene, CDR1 is MGHRA and CDR2 is YSYEKL. The CDR3 sequence is CASNQDMPGAAYGYTF. CDR3 nucleotide sequence: TGCGCCAGCAACCAAGATATGCCGGGGGCGGCCTATGGCTACACCTTC.

About this clonotype: Possible read error: a much larger clone is one base away. The gene calls are TRBV11-1 and TRBJ2-3, with D tentatively TRBD1 or TRBD2 (5 bases each). CDR3 size: 16 residues. Germline V gene data show CDR1 as SGHAT and CDR2 as FQDESV (reference sequence). With 6 bases removed from V and 0 bases from J, the gap between germline ends came to 16 bases. For the CDR3, the DNA is TGTGCCAGCAGTTCCTTCGGGACGCCTAGCACAGATACGCAGTATTTT. It is translated as CASSSFGTPSTDTQYF.

This clonotype was seen a handful of times. The chain carries TRBV6-5 and TRBJ2-2; TRBD2 agrees at 10 bases. Per germline, CDR1 MNHEY and CDR2 SVGAGI. This CDR3 is built from 15 residues. V gave up 7 bases and J gave up 1 base; unmatched junction bases: 3. CDR3 region: CASTWTSGNTGELFF. In nucleotides, the CDR3 is TGTGCCAGCACATGGACTAGCGGGAACACCGGGGAGCTGTTTTTT.

V gene TRBV29-1 combines with J gene TRBJ2-1; D tentatively fits TRBD1 or TRBD2 (5 bases each). Germline CDR1 is SQVTM and CDR2 is ANQGSEA. The CDR3 has 11 amino acids. The V and J ends lost 5 bases and 8 bases respectively, with 10 bases between them. The CDR3 loop reads CSVRRGDEQFF. The CDR3 DNA reads TGCAGCGTTCGCCGGGGCGATGAGCAGTTCTTC.

This clonotype was seen at least ten times. The V gene is TRBV11-1, the J gene TRBJ2-5; no clear D. The germline V gene encodes CDR1 SGHAT and CDR2 FQDESV (reference sequence). Trimming removed 5 bases at V and 5 bases at J, with 9 bases between. The CDR3 runs 12 residues. The CDR3 loop is CASSRERETQYF. CDR3 in DNA: TGTGCCAGCAGCCGAGAACGGGAGACCCAGTACTTC. The full variable domain, with the rest looked up from reference TRBV11-1 and TRBJ2-5, is EAEVAQSPRYKITEKSQAVAFWCDPISGHATLYWYRQILGQGPELLVQFQDESVVDDSQLPKDRFSAERLKGVDSTLKIQPAELGDSAMYLCASSRERETQYFGPGTRLLVL.

This clonotype showed up many times. V gene TRBV12-3 or TRBV12-4 combines with J gene TRBJ2-1; 11 nucleotides agree with TRBD2. This CDR3 spans 15 amino acids. Trimming removed 7 bases from V and 6 bases from J; junction bases left unmatched: 8. The CDR3 spells CASTPGTSGPNEQFF. The CDR3 DNA sequence: TGTGCCAGCACCCCCGGGACTAGCGGCCCCAATGAGCAGTTCTTC.

This clonotype was seen at least ten times. V gene TRBV4-2 combines with J gene TRBJ2-2; no reliable D call. CDR1 and CDR2 from the germline V gene are LGHNA and YNFKEQ. V was trimmed by 1 base and J by 4 bases, leaving 13 bases between them. CDR3 length: 16 amino acids. The CDR3 is CASSQAPNTGTGELFF. CDR3 nucleotide sequence: TGTGCCAGCAGCCAAGCGCCGAACACCGGCACCGGGGAGCTGTTTTTT.

As for this clonotype: A much larger clone differs by one base, so this may be a read error. The V call is TRBV29-1, the J call TRBJ2-1, with D perhaps matching TRBD2 (6 bases). CDR1 and CDR2 from the germline V gene are SQVTM and ANQGSEA. The CDR3 length is 14 residues. V was clipped by 6 bases and J by 5 bases, with 17 bases between them. The chain's CDR3 is CSVSTRGSDNEQFF. CDR3 coding DNA: TGCAGCGTATCCACACGGGGGAGCGACAATGAGCAGTTCTTC.

This clonotype was picked up a small number of times. The chain employs TRBV29-1 and TRBJ1-2; no definite D call. From germline, CDR1 is SQVTM and CDR2 ANQGSEA. V shed 7 bases and J shed 0 bases, with 9 bases lying between them. The CDR3 runs 12 residues. CDR3 DNA: TGCAGCGCTGACGTCACTAACTATGGCTACACCTTC. Its protein product is CSADVTNYGYTF.